This T cell receptor beta chain was observed in a study of T cell responses to AZD1222 COVID-19 vaccine. Data came from immunoSEQ multiplex PCR; TCRdb stores just in-frame clones and leaves some out. The table has 130,000 or so clones, less than 95% seen once. V was pared by 7 bases and J by 1 base, with 8 bases between. CDR1 and CDR2 (germline): LNHDA, SQIVND (reference sequence). This CDR3 region has 13 residues. Note on this clone: As yet, its antigen is unknown.

Findings of the study overall: Most donors were white British and more were female, and clonal diversity was possibly underestimated. Close to half of spike-specific TCRs reportedly recognize unmutated variant regions.

The sequences come from peripheral blood, collected 28 days after the second dose of the MenACWY control vaccine. The gene calls are TRBV19 and TRBJ1-5; maybe TRBD1 (5 bases). The TCR sequence derives from an adult who received the MenACWY meningococcal vaccine as a control. The CDR3 here is CASTKGSNQPQHF. CDR3 sequence (DNA): TGTGCCAGTACCAAGGGGAGCAATCAGCCCCAGCATTTT. Complete variable domain (other parts from reference TRBV19 and TRBJ1-5): DGGITQSPKYLFRKEGQNVTLSCEQNLNHDAMYWYRQDPGQGLRLIYYSQIVNDFQKGDIAEGYSVSREKKESFPLTVTSAQKNPTAFYLCASTKGSNQPQHFGDGTRLSIL.